This T cell receptor beta chain was found in a study of T cells in Graves' hyperthyroidism and ophthalmopathy (dated by TCRdb to between 2018 and 2021). As for the study more broadly: Peripheral blood samples were taken at initial diagnosis, before any treatment was given. The 100 discovery patients were divided at random into training and test sets in a 7:3 ratio. Whether ophthalmopathy could be predicted prospectively was tested in an independent validation cohort made up of 18 hyperthyroidism patients plus 17 patients who later progressed to ophthalmopathy. After sampling, hyperthyroidism patients received methimazole starting at 30 mg daily, and ophthalmopathy patients received high-dose intravenous methylprednisolone. The paper reports TCR Vbeta CDR3 sequencing of fewer than 150 peripheral blood samples: over 40 ophthalmopathy, approximately 74 hyperthyroidism and 17 progressor patients. TCR V-J signatures able to tell the groups apart were searched for in a discovery cohort of more than 90 patients, of whom over 40 had Graves' ophthalmopathy and more than 55 had stable Graves' hyperthyroidism. Thyroid tissue and blood T-cell repertoires from about six Graves' hyperthyroidism patients were also compared in the study. General study outcomes and caveats: Sample size was not statistically predetermined, and investigators were not blinded to group allocation. In validation, the model predicted progression to ophthalmopathy a median of roughly 6.2 months before onset, with roughly 70% sensitivity and more than 72% specificity. Most expanded thyroid clonotypes (frequency above 0.001) were also detected in blood, a finding suggesting that blood repertoires may reflect thyroid immune responses. A 13 V-J signature model separated ophthalmopathy from stable hyperthyroidism, with about 88% sensitivity and about 81% specificity in cross-validation and 80%/75% in testing.

TCR beta CDR3 regions were amplified from RNA transcripts. A first-round RT-PCR of the TCR CDR3 used the HTBI primer set with the Qiagen OneStep RT-PCR kit. Libraries were constructed in a second round of multiplex PCR, after which size selection and purification were performed. The libraries were sequenced on an Illumina HiSeq2000 using paired-end 100 bp reads. In the paper's pipeline: SOAPnuke was used to process the raw data, with reads discarded if the reads contained adapters or uncalled bases, had a mean Phred below 15, or lacked an exact constant-primer or identifier match. COPE v1.2.5 was used to merge the high-quality paired reads, and each unique nucleotide sequence was defined as a clonotype. MiTCR v1.1 was used to align clonotypes to the IMGT TRBV, TRBD and TRBJ reference segments. The analysis was restricted to V-J combinations with a frequency above 0.0001, which together covered about 99% of the repertoires. A TCS score was defined as the ratio between F50 (clonal expansion) and ExV (chaos), using BLOSUM62-based TCRdist between CDR3 peptides within each V-J. Welch's t-statistics and random forest reduced 514 V-J features to 10 to 15, which were used in a naive Bayes classifier (R e1071). TCRdb redid the processing of the public reads, applying fastp at Q25 and MiXCR, and retained in-frame beta chains. Rows are unified per CDR3 protein, each entry keeping the most common DNA and genes. These V and J calls derive from TCRdb rather than the authors' analysis. Counted in this sample were 550,000 to 850,000 distinct CDR3 sequences; roughly a sixth of them appeared once. The ten largest clones represent approximately 15% of the sample.

To note about this clonotype: Its antigen is still unknown. No base-level quality is on record; no much larger clone is a single base apart.

The junction shows trimming of 3 bases on V and 5 bases on J, plus 8 bases between the germline ends. Taken from cysteine to phenylalanine, the CDR3 has 13 residues. Only the CDR3 region is kept as DNA, spanning 39 bases read in frame from base 1. Hyperthyroidism patients were aged 18 to 65 years and newly diagnosed, with disease duration of less than 2 months. Patients with uncontrolled infections, other autoimmune diseases, pregnancy or lactation were excluded. Diagnoses were based on clinical symptoms, serum thyroxine and TRAb, thyroid ultrasound and orbital computed tomography. Blood from progressor patients was collected at the time of first diagnosis with hyperthyroidism, before any ophthalmopathy symptoms had appeared. PBMCs were separated from over 9 ml of fresh peripheral blood using Ficoll-Paque density gradient centrifugation. Patients classed as progressors first received a Graves' hyperthyroidism diagnosis and then went on to develop ophthalmopathy during follow-up. Total RNA was extracted using Trizol reagent, and RNA quality was assessed on an Agilent 2100 Bioanalyzer.

The TCR was taken from a woman between 45 and 65 years old with Graves' hyperthyroidism that later progressed to Graves' ophthalmopathy. Recombination linked TRBV12-3 or TRBV12-4 to TRBJ2-1; the D gene assignment is ambiguous. Source material: blood. The DNA is as follows: TGTGCCAGCAGTTTCGGTAGGAACAATGAGCAGTTCTTC. This sequence encodes CASSFGRNNEQFF.